The next 23 T cell receptor beta chains were all read from a single sample in a study of cytomegalovirus exposure and HLA in healthy donors. 13 Jbeta primers and 60 Vbeta primers were used for the PCR. Assay: immunoSEQ multiplex PCR; the TCRdb copy retains only in-frame clones and omits some. The data hold roughly 34,000 clones, with about 70% observed a single time. The sample was PBMCs. The receptors come from a man in his forties in good health and CMV-seropositive.

The CDR3 protein is CASRPYRGLNSPLHF. For the CDR3, the DNA is TGTGCCAGCAGGCCCTACAGGGGGCTGAATTCACCCCTCCACTTT. V is TRBV6-5 and J is TRBJ1-6; 9 bases fit TRBD1. CDR1 is MNHEY, CDR2 SVGAGI, per germline. The J segment lost 7 bases and the V segment lost 6 bases, leaving 7 bases of the junction unmatched. This CDR3 spans 15 amino acids.

In its sample, this clone was seen once. The chain has TRBV4-2 and TRBJ1-1; D is unclear. The CDR3 runs to 15 residues. Germline V gives CDR1 LGHNA, CDR2 YNFKEQ. V gave up 0 bases and J gave up 0 bases, with 8 bases separating them. The CDR3 loop reads CASSQDGTMNTEAFF. CDR3 nucleotides: TGTGCCAGCAGCCAAGACGGCACTATGAACACTGAAGCTTTCTTT.

This clone appeared a few times. The rearrangement uses TRBV18 and TRBJ1-1, with D uncertain. Per germline, CDR1 KGHSH and CDR2 LQKENI. Trimming removed 8 bases at V and 2 bases at J, with 12 bases between. CDR3 length equals 13 residues. The CDR3 DNA follows: TGTGCCAGCGCCCCCGGGGTTAACACTGAAGCTTTCTTT. It translates to CASAPGVNTEAFF.

J is TRBJ2-5 and V is TRBV5-1; 9 bases line up with TRBD2. Looked up from germline, CDR1 is SGHRS and CDR2 is YFSETQ. This CDR3 contains 16 residues. The junction had 6 bases not matched to a gene; V was cut back by 0 bases and J by 3 bases. The CDR3 sequence is CASSLGIAGAEETQYF. CDR3 in DNA: TGCGCCAGCAGCTTGGGAATAGCGGGAGCAGAAGAGACCCAGTACTTC.

This clone came up a few times. The gene calls are TRBV6-5 and TRBJ2-5; TRBD2 aligns across 10 bases. The CDR3 consists of 13 residues. V shed 10 bases and J 5 bases; nucleotides not matched to a gene: 7. Germline V CDR1 and CDR2: MNHEY, SVGAGI. CDR3 sequence: CAISGGAGETQYF. DNA for the CDR3: TGTGCCATAAGCGGGGGGGCCGGGGAGACCCAGTACTTC.

The gene calls are TRBV25-1 and TRBJ2-7; D is ambiguous. The CDR3 is 11 residues long. With 0 bases removed from V and 5 bases from J, the gap between germline ends came to 2 bases. Germline assignment: CDR1 MGHDK and CDR2 SYGVNS. CDR3 residues: CASSEYNEQYF. CDR3 bases: TGTGCCAGCAGTGAATACAACGAGCAGTACTTC.

The chain carries TRBV2 and TRBJ2-7; D not certain. CDR1 is SNHLY and CDR2 is FYNNEI in the germline V gene. This CDR3 contains 12 residues. V was pared by 6 bases and J by 4 bases, with 10 bases between. This CDR3 reads CASRLTAYEQYF. CDR3 bases: TGTGCCAGCAGGTTGACTGCATACGAGCAGTACTTC.

This clone showed up just a few times. The chain's CDR3 is CACASGTGVREQYF. CDR3 bases: TGTGCCTGCGCGTCCGGGACAGGGGTTCGCGAGCAGTACTTC. The chain carries TRBV30 and TRBJ2-7; 10 bases line up with TRBD1. This CDR3 comprises 14 residues. Germline loops: CDR1 GTSNPN, CDR2 SVGIG (reference sequence). Trimming cost V 6 bases and J 6 bases; bases outside gene matches: 11. The full variable domain, completed using reference TRBV30 and TRBJ2-7, is SQTIHQWPATLVQPVGSPLSLECTVEGTSNPNLYWYRQAAGRGLQLLFYSVGIGQISSEVPQNLSASRPQDRQFILSSKKLLLSDSGFYLCACASGTGVREQYFGPGTRLTVT.

The CDR3, as DNA: TGTGCCAGCAGCCCCCGCCGGGACGGCCAACTCGGGGGGTCCCACGAGCAGTACTTC. It specifies CASSPRRDGQLGGSHEQYF. The gene calls are TRBV11-2 and TRBJ2-7, with TRBD2 identical over 7 bases. This CDR3 comprises 19 residues. With V trimmed by 5 bases and J by 5 bases, 24 bases remained unmatched. Per germline, CDR1 SGHAT and CDR2 FQNNGV.

The chain is built from TRBV25-1 and TRBJ1-4, with D possibly being TRBD1 (5 bases). CDR3 size: 18 residues. The germline V and J ends were trimmed by 2 bases and 4 bases, with 20 bases remaining between them. CDR1 is MGHDK, CDR2 SYGVNS, per germline. The CDR3 protein is CASSEPRAVPGDNEKLFF. The CDR3 coding sequence is TGTGCCAGCAGTGAACCCAGGGCGGTCCCGGGGGATAATGAAAAACTGTTTTTT.

V is TRBV5-6 and J is TRBJ1-2, with 10 nucleotides matching TRBD1. Per the germline V gene, CDR1 is SGHDT and CDR2 is YYEEEE. The CDR3 runs 13 residues. J was trimmed by 7 bases and V by 4 bases; bases with no gene match: 4. The CDR3 loop reads CASSRDRGAGYTF. CDR3 DNA: TGTGCCAGCAGCAGGGACAGGGGCGCTGGCTACACCTTC.

The J gene is TRBJ2-2, the V gene TRBV11-3; D unclear. The CDR3 consists of 15 residues. Deletions cut 0 bases from V and 2 bases from J, with 7 bases between. Germline assignment: CDR1 SGHNT and CDR2 YENEEA. The CDR3 DNA is TGTGCCAGCAGCTTAGAATCAGTCAACACCGGGGAGCTGTTTTTT. This gives the protein CASSLESVNTGELFF.

The genes are TRBV5-4 and TRBJ2-5, with 11 nucleotides matching TRBD2. The germline CDR1 and CDR2 sequences are SGHNT and YYREEE (reference sequence). Losses at the gene ends were 0 bases for V and 2 bases for J; bases not matched to a gene: 3. This CDR3 contains 16 residues. Here the CDR3 DNA reads TGTGCCAGCAGCTTGGAGCTAGCGGGGGGTCAAGAGACCCAGTACTTC. Its translation: CASSLELAGGQETQYF.

The chain combines TRBV19 with TRBJ1-1; TRBD1 aligns across 7 bases. CDR1 and CDR2 from the germline V gene are LNHDA and SQIVND (reference sequence). V was clipped by 6 bases and J by 0 bases; unmatched bases: 4. The CDR3 totals 14 residues. The CDR3 nucleotides read TGTGCCAGTAGGACAGGGAGCATGAACACTGAAGCTTTCTTT. This codes for CASRTGSMNTEAFF.

This clone was seen just once. V usage is TRBV9 and J usage is TRBJ1-4, with 7 bases identical to TRBD1. This CDR3 region has 14 residues. Germline CDR1 is SGDLS and CDR2 is YYNGEE. J was trimmed by 4 bases and V by 4 bases; bases with no gene match: 4. The CDR3 bases are TGTGCCAGCAGCCAGGGACAGAATAATGAAAAACTGTTTTTT. This encodes CASSQGQNNEKLFF.

The chain recombines TRBV5-4 with TRBJ2-2, with TRBD1 identical over 9 bases. V trimming: 0 bases; J trimming: 5 bases; junction bases outside the gene matches: 5. From germline, CDR1 is SGHNT and CDR2 YYREEE (reference sequence). CDR3 length equals 16 residues. In nucleotides, the CDR3 is TGTGCCAGCAGCTTGGGCGGGACAGGGATTACCGGGGAGCTGTTTTTT. It codes for CASSLGGTGITGELFF. The variable domain in full, with the rest retrieved from reference TRBV5-4 and TRBJ2-2, is ETGVTQSPTHLIKTRGQQVTLRCSSQSGHNTVSWYQQALGQGPQFIFQYYREEENGRGNFPPRFSGLQFPNYSSELNVNALELDDSALYLCASSLGGTGITGELFFGEGSRLTVL.

This clone was picked up a small number of times. The chain couples TRBV7-8 to TRBJ1-1; 11 bases map to TRBD1. The CDR3 extends over 21 amino acids. The trim removed 0 bases at V and 0 bases at J, leaving 15 bases unmatched. CDR1 is SGHVS and CDR2 is FQNEAQ in the germline V gene. CDR3 nucleotides: TGTGCCAGCAGCTTAGCCCCCCATTACGGACAGGGGGCGGTCATGAACACTGAAGCTTTCTTT. This translates into CASSLAPHYGQGAVMNTEAFF.

The genes are TRBV10-3 and TRBJ2-3, with D possibly being TRBD1 (6 bases). Deletions cut 3 bases from V and 6 bases from J, with 19 bases between. This CDR3 is 16 amino acids long. Germline-derived CDR1 and CDR2 are ENHRY and SYGVKD. This CDR3 reads CAISERVGWTADTQYF. DNA of the CDR3: TGTGCCATCAGTGAACGGGTAGGATGGACAGCTGATACGCAGTATTTT.

The CDR3 DNA is TGTGCTAGTGGTCTCGGACAGGGTCGGACAGATACGCAGTATTTT. This gives the protein CASGLGQGRTDTQYF. The chain carries TRBV12-5 and TRBJ2-3; 8 nucleotides agree with TRBD1. V shed 5 bases, J shed 3 bases, and the junction held 7 bases outside the gene matches. This CDR3 has 15 residues. Germline lookup yields CDR1 LGHNT and CDR2 FRNRAP. The variable domain in full, completed from reference TRBV12-5 and TRBJ2-3, reads DARVTQTPRHKVTEMGQEVTMRCQPILGHNTVFWYRQTMMQGLELLAYFRNRAPLDDSGMPKDRFSAEMPDATLATLKIQPSEPRDSAVYFCASGLGQGRTDTQYFGPGTRLTVL.

This clone was seen only once. The rearrangement joins TRBV27 to TRBJ2-1, with TRBD2 matching over 8 bases. The CDR3 sequence is 14 residues long. With 5 bases clipped from V and 1 base from J, the junction kept 1 base outside the gene matches. Germline V CDR1 and CDR2: MNHEY, SMNVEV (reference sequence). This CDR3 reads CASSRGGSYNEQFF. In DNA form, the CDR3 reads TGTGCCAGCAGTCGCGGGGGGTCCTACAATGAGCAGTTCTTC.

This chain uses TRBV2 with TRBJ2-1; TRBD1 aligns across 10 bases. This CDR3 region has 15 residues. After removal of 6 bases from V and 2 bases from J, the junction contained 4 bases not matched to a gene. CDR1 and CDR2 (germline): SNHLY, FYNNEI. The CDR3 DNA sequence: TGTGCCAGCAGCGCGACAGGGGGCCCCTACAATGAGCAGTTCTTC. Its translation: CASSATGGPYNEQFF.

The V and J genes are TRBV27 and TRBJ2-3; 11 positions agree with TRBD2. The junction had 6 bases not matched to a gene; V was cut back by 6 bases and J by 4 bases. CDR3 length: 15 amino acids. The germline gives CDR1 MNHEY, CDR2 SMNVEV (reference sequence). Here the CDR3 reads CASSLTTSGADTQYF. Written as DNA, the CDR3 is TGTGCCAGCAGCCTCACGACTAGCGGGGCAGATACGCAGTATTTT.

The CDR3 DNA reads as TGTGCCAGCAGACGCGCCGGGAATTACAAGGACGGAAACACCATATATTTT. Translation gives CASRRAGNYKDGNTIYF. The gene calls are TRBV28 and TRBJ1-3; D gene unclear. Germline loops: CDR1 MDHEN, CDR2 SYDVKM. Trimming took off 6 bases at V and 4 bases at J, with 22 bases between the two ends. The CDR3 is 17 amino acids.